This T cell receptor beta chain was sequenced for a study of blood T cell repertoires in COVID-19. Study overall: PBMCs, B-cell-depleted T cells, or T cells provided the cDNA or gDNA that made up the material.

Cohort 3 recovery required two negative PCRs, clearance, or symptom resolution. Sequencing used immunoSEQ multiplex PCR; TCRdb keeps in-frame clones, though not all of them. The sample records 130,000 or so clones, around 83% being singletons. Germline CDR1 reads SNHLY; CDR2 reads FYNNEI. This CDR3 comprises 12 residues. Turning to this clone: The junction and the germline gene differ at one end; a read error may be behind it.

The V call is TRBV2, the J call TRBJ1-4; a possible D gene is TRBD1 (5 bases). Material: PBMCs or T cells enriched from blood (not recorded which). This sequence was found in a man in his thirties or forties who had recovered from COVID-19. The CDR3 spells CASSEGRGRRVF. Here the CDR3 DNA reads TGTGCCAGCAGTGAAGGGAGGGGCAGGAGAGTTTTT.